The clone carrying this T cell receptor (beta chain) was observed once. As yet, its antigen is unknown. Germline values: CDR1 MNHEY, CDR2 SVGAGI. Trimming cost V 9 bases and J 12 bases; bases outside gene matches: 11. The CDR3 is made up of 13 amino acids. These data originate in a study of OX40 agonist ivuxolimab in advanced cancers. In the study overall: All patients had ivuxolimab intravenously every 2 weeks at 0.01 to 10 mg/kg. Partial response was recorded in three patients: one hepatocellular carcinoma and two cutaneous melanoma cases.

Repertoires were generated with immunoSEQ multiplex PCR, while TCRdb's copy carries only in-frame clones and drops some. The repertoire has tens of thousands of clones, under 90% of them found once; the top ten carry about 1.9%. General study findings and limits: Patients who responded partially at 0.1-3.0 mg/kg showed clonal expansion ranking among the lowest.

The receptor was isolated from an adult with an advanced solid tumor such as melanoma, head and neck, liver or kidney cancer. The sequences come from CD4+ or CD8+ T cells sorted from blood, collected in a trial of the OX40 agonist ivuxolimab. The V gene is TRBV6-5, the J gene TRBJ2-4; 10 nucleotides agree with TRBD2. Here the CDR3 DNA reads TGTGCCAGTGGGGCTAGCGGGAGAGGCACTCAGTACTTC. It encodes CASGASGRGTQYF.